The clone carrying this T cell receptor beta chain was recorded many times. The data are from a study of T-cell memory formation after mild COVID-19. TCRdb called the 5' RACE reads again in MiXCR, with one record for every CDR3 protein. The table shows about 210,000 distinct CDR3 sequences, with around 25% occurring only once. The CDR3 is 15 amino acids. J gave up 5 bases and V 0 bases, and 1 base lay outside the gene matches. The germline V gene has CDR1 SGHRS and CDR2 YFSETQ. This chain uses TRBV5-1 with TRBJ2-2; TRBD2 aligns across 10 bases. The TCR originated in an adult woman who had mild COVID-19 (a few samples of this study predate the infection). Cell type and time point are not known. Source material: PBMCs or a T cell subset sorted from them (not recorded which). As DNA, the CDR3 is TGCGCCAGCAGCTTGGAACTAGCGGGAACCGGGGAGCTGTTTTTT. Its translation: CASSLELAGTGELFF.